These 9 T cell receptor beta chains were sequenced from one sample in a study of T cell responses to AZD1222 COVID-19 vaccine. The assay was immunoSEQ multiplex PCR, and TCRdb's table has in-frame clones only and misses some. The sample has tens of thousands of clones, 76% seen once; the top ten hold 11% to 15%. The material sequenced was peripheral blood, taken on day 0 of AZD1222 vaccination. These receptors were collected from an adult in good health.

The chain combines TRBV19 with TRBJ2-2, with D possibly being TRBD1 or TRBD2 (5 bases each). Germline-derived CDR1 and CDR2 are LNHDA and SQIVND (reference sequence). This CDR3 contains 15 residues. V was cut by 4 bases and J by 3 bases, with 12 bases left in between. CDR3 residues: CASSTGRLDTGELFF. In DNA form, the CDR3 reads TGTGCCAGTAGTACGGGACGGCTTGACACCGGGGAGCTGTTTTTT.

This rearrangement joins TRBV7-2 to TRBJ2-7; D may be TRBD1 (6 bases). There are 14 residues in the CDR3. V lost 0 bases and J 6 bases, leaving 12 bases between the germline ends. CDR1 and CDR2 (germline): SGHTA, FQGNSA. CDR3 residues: CASSLAGRGGEQYF. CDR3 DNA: TGTGCCAGCAGCTTAGCGGGCAGAGGGGGCGAGCAGTACTTC.

CDR3 amino acids: CASSFAGTGRDYGYTF. For the CDR3, the DNA is TGTGCCAGCAGCTTCGCCGGGACAGGACGTGACTATGGCTACACCTTC. The genes are TRBV7-2 and TRBJ1-2; 8 bases are shared with TRBD1. J gave up 3 bases and V 3 bases, and 9 bases lay outside the gene matches. This CDR3 contains 16 residues. Germline V gives CDR1 SGHTA, CDR2 FQGNSA. The full variable domain, its missing parts supplied by reference TRBV7-2 and TRBJ1-2, is GAGVSQSPSNKVTEKGKDVELRCDPISGHTALYWYRQSLGQGLEFLIYFQGNSAPDKSGLPSDRFSAERTGGSVSTLTIQRTQQEDSAVYLCASSFAGTGRDYGYTFGSGTRLTVV.

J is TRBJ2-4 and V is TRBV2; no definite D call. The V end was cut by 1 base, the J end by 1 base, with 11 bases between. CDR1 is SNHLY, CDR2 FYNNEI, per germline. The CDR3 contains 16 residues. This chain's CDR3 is CASSEEVARAKNIQYF. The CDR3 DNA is TGTGCCAGCAGTGAAGAGGTGGCGCGGGCCAAAAACATTCAGTACTTC.

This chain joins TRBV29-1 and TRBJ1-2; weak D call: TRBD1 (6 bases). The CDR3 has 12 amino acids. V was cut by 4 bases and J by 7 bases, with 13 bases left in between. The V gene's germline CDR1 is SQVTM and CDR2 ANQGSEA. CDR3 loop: CSVVGGAGGYTF. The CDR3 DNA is TGCAGCGTTGTTGGGGGCGCGGGTGGCTACACCTTC.

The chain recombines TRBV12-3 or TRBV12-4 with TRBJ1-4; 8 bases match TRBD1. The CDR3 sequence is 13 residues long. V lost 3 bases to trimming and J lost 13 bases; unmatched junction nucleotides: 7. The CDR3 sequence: CASSLDRVSGLFF. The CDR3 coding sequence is TGTGCCAGCAGTTTGGACAGGGTGTCCGGACTGTTTTTT.

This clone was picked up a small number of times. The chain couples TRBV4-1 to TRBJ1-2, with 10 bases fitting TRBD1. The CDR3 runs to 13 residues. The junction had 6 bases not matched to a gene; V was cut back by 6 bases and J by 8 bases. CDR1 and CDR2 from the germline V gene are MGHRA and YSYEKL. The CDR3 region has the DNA TGCGCCAGCAGGGGGACAGGGGAGAAGGGCTACACCTTC. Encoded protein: CASRGTGEKGYTF.

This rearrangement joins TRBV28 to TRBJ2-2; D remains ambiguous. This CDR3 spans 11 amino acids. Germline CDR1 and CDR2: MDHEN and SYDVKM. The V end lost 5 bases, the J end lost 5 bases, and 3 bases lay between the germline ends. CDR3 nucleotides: TGTGCCAGCAGTGTGACCGGGGAGCTGTTTTTT. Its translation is CASSVTGELFF.

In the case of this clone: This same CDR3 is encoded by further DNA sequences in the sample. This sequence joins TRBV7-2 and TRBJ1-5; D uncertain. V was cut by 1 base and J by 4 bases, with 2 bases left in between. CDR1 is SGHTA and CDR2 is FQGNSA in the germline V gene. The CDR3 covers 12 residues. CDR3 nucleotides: TGTGCCAGCAGCTTAGGGAATCAGCCCCAGCATTTT. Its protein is CASSLGNQPQHF.